This TCR beta chain was sequenced in a study of beta chain features in type 1 diabetes. The V and J ends lost 5 bases and 12 bases, in that order; junction bases with no gene match: 11. The CDR3 loop spans 15 amino acids. From germline, CDR1 is MDHEN and CDR2 SYDVKM. The investigators reverse transcribed all of the isolated RNA, so they sequenced expressed TCRB transcripts. Assay: immunoSEQ multiplex PCR; the TCRdb copy retains only in-frame clones and omits some. The profile covers under 900,000 clones, with around a sixth appearing a single time and 0.023% taken by the ten largest. The clonotype originates from a woman aged 18 to 35 in good health. Sequencing was carried out using naive CD4+ T cells from blood. The chain employs TRBV28 and TRBJ1-4, with 11 bases fitting TRBD1. In DNA, the CDR3 is TGTGCCAGCAGTCTTGCCGGGACAGGGGGGTTTCAACTGTTTTTT. It yields the protein CASSLAGTGGFQLFF.